The clone carrying this T cell receptor (beta chain) was observed a handful of times. Its antigen is as yet unknown. This entry belongs to a study of cytomegalovirus exposure and HLA in healthy donors. Study-wide results and limits: Productive rates of about 87% or about 30% were seen for most TCR beta V segments in an earlier analysis. Rare TCR sequences dominated, though some public TCRs recurred in many donors. The listing of 150 to 200 TCR beta chains classed them as cytomegalovirus-associated.

The V segment lost 5 bases and the J segment 1 base; nucleotides outside the gene matches: 11. Germline CDR1 reads ENHRY; CDR2 reads SYGVKD. The CDR3 sequence is 17 residues long. The PCR had 60 Vbeta and 13 Jbeta primers. Repertoires were generated with immunoSEQ multiplex PCR, while TCRdb's copy carries only in-frame clones and drops some. The table includes 150,000 to 200,000 clones, 82% detected once. Sequencing was carried out using PBMCs. The source of this sequence is a male donor in good health and CMV-seropositive. V gene TRBV10-3 combines with J gene TRBJ2-1; 7 bases are shared with TRBD1. The chain's CDR3 is CAISPRGGPPSYNEQFF. As DNA, the CDR3 is TGTGCCATCAGTCCTAGAGGGGGCCCCCCTTCCTACAATGAGCAGTTCTTC.